This T cell receptor (beta chain) was documented in a study of shared clonotypes between healthy human individuals. All donors qualified as healthy HIV-negative adults and had experienced no recent acute infections or vaccinations. Each donor was a Caucasian adult residing in Nashville, Tennessee. Produced via immunoSEQ multiplex PCR; TCRdb's table is partial and in-frame only. The top ten clones hold more than 0.12% of a sample with about 2.4 million clones, about 92% of them seen once. The specimen sequenced was naive CD4+ T cells sorted from blood. Subset indicated: CD45RA+ positively selected. The TCR comes from a man younger than 35 in good health.

In nucleotides, the CDR3 is TGTGCCAGCAGTTCCCTGTCAGATACGCAGTATTTT. Protein: CASSSLSDTQYF. The V call is TRBV6-6, the J call TRBJ2-3; D not certain. The CDR3 is 12 amino acids. Trimming stripped 4 bases from V and 4 bases from J, with 6 bases between. Looked up from germline, CDR1 is MNHNY and CDR2 is SVGAGI (reference sequence).